The 9 T cell receptor beta chains below come from one sample, sequenced in a study of Graves' ophthalmopathy and Graves' hyperthyroidism. RNA transcripts yielded amplified TCR beta CDR3 regions. RT-PCR was first run with HTBI primers, then multiplex PCR in a second round. MiXCR was run by TCRdb on the multiplex PCR reads, yielding one entry per CDR3 protein. The sample lists hundreds of thousands of distinct CDR3 sequences, 22% seen once, with around 6.5% in the top ten. Sequenced sample: peripheral blood. These receptors were obtained from a woman between 18 and 30 years old with stable Graves' hyperthyroidism. Some clones in this sample may be carry-over from other donors' samples.

In this sample, this clonotype turned up many times. V is TRBV12-3 or TRBV12-4 and J is TRBJ1-5; tentative D call: TRBD1 (5 bases). Trimming took 5 bases from V and 3 from J, leaving 11 bases between them. The CDR3 sequence is 14 residues long. The DNA for the CDR3 is TGTGCCAGCAGTCGGGGGGTTCTCAATCAGCCCCAGCATTTT. Protein sequence: CASSRGVLNQPQHF.

This clonotype has just a few counts. This chain uses TRBV11-2 with TRBJ2-2; 10 bases fit TRBD1. The ends lost 5 bases at V and 2 bases at J; junction bases unmatched: 5. The CDR3 has 16 amino acids. Germline V gene lookup returns CDR1 SGHAT and CDR2 FQNNGV. The CDR3, as DNA: TGTGCCAGCAGCCGCCGGACAGGGGGAAACACCGGGGAGCTGTTTTTT. Translated: CASSRRTGGNTGELFF.

This clonotype was counted many times. V gene TRBV28 combines with J gene TRBJ1-5; no reliable D call. Per germline, CDR1 MDHEN and CDR2 SYDVKM. V lost 8 bases, J lost 7 bases, and 24 bases lay in between. CDR3 size: 16 residues. The CDR3 DNA sequence: TGTGCCAGCGGGCGCTCTACGATCGATAGTAGGCAGCCCCAGCATTTT. It encodes CASGRSTIDSRQPQHF. Based on the CDR3 plus reference TRBV28 and TRBJ1-5, the full variable domain is DVKVTQSSRYLVKRTGEKVFLECVQDMDHENMFWYRQDPGLGLRLIYFSYDVKMKEKGDIPEGYSVSREKKERFSLILESASTNQTSMYLCASGRSTIDSRQPQHFGDGTRLSIL.

This clonotype has more than one count but fewer than ten. The J gene is TRBJ1-5, the V gene TRBV19; D is unclear. Trimming took 3 bases from V and 5 from J, leaving 8 bases between them. The CDR3 has 13 amino acids. Looked up from germline, CDR1 is LNHDA and CDR2 is SQIVND (reference sequence). The CDR3 loop is CASSILRDQPQHF. CDR3 nucleotide sequence: TGTGCCAGTAGTATTCTCCGGGATCAGCCCCAGCATTTT.

This clonotype was seen many times. The genes are TRBV6-1 and TRBJ2-7; 11 nucleotides line up with TRBD1. This CDR3 region has 16 residues. The V and J ends lost 8 bases and 2 bases, in that order; junction bases with no gene match: 11. CDR1 is MNHNS, CDR2 SASEGT, per germline. The CDR3 reads CASEDRGRELTYEQYF. The CDR3 nucleotides are TGTGCCAGCGAGGACAGGGGGCGAGAACTTACCTACGAGCAGTACTTC.

This clonotype was counted ten times or more. The rearrangement joins TRBV28 to TRBJ2-5; D perhaps matches TRBD1 (6 bases). There are 13 residues in the CDR3. Trimming removed 7 bases from V and 4 bases from J, with 13 bases in between. CDR1 and CDR2 from the germline V gene are MDHEN and SYDVKM. The chain's CDR3 is CASTEQGTETQYF. In DNA form, the CDR3 reads TGTGCCAGCACCGAACAGGGAACAGAGACCCAGTACTTC.

This clonotype was seen ten or more times. The chain carries TRBV6-5 and TRBJ1-1; tentative D call: TRBD1 (6 bases). Germline CDR1 reads MNHEY; CDR2 reads SVGAGI. This CDR3 spans 16 amino acids. V shed 6 bases and J shed 0 bases, with 17 bases lying between them. CDR3 sequence reads: CASSGGGIWMNTEAFF. Written as DNA, the CDR3 is TGTGCCAGCAGCGGAGGGGGGATTTGGATGAACACTGAAGCTTTCTTT.

This clonotype turned up a few times. The chain recombines TRBV18 with TRBJ2-4; D is possibly TRBD1 (6 bases). CDR1 and CDR2 from the germline V gene are KGHSH and LQKENI. Trimming removed 3 bases from V and 3 bases from J, with 18 bases in between. This CDR3 is 17 amino acids long. This CDR3 reads CASSPASGAGGKNIQYF. For the CDR3, the DNA is TGTGCCAGCTCACCCGCTTCAGGGGCTGGAGGCAAAAACATTCAGTACTTC.

This clonotype came up many times. V gene TRBV24-1 combines with J gene TRBJ1-5; D is undetermined. Germline loops: CDR1 KGHDR, CDR2 SFDVKD. Trimming took off 4 bases at V and 0 bases at J, with 6 bases between the two ends. This CDR3 contains 14 residues. CDR3 DNA: TGTGCCACCAGTGAGTGGAATAGCAATCAGCCCCAGCATTTT. Its translation is CATSEWNSNQPQHF.